The rows below give T cell receptor beta chains drawn from one sample of a study of Graves' ophthalmopathy and Graves' hyperthyroidism. One entry per CDR3 protein results from TCRdb running MiXCR on the multiplex PCR reads. The repertoire has about 210,000 distinct CDR3 sequences, approximately 28% of them found once; the top ten carry 9.1%. Sequencing input: peripheral blood. These receptors came from a man aged 45-65 years with Graves' ophthalmopathy. CDR3s include the opening cysteine and the closing phenylalanine or tryptophan. Fields, in order: D gene, V gene, clone size, J gene, CDR3 DNA, CDR3 protein. A D gene is named only where the DNA matches it firmly. Rows give clone size only sometimes, using once, few, many, or a class for an expanded clone.

NA	TRBV28	few	TRBJ2-5	TGTGCCAGCAGTTTAAAGCTAGCCCAGTACTTC	CASSLKLAQYF
TRBD2	TRBV6-5	many	TRBJ2-2	TGTGCCAGCAGTCTGACTAGCGGGAGTCGGCCCGGGGAGCTGTTTTTT	CASSLTSGSRPGELFF
NA	TRBV12-3/TRBV12-4	many	TRBJ1-1	TGTGCCAGCAGTAGGGGACCGAACACTGAAGCTTTCTTT	CASSRGPNTEAFF
NA	TRBV19	many	TRBJ1-2	TGTGCCAGTAGTGGGGGACTAAACTATGGCTACACCTTC	CASSGGLNYGYTF
NA	TRBV29-1	many	TRBJ2-7	TGCAGCGTTGAATCCGAGACAGGAATGGAGCAGTACTTC	CSVESETGMEQYF
NA	TRBV10-3	many	TRBJ1-3	TGTGCCATCAGTGCCGGTAGCCTCGGTGGAAACACCATATATTTT	CAISAGSLGGNTIYF
TRBD2	TRBV20-1	many	TRBJ2-5	TGCAGTGCTAGCGGGAGGGCGGGGGAGACCCAGTACTTC	CSASGRAGETQYF
TRBD2	TRBV12-3/TRBV12-4	many	TRBJ2-5	TGTGCCAGCAGTCTCGGGACTAGCGACCAAGAGACCCAGTACTTC	CASSLGTSDQETQYF
NA	TRBV12-3/TRBV12-4	many	TRBJ2-7	TGTGCCAGCAGTTCCAGTCGACAGGTCTACGAGCAGTACTTC	CASSSSRQVYEQYF
NA	TRBV6-1	NA	TRBJ2-5	TGTGCCAGCAGGGAGGGGGGGACCCAGTACTTC	CASREGGTQYF
TRBD1	TRBV4-1	many	TRBJ2-5	TGCGCCAGCAGCTCCTCGACAGGGGGAGAGACCCAGTACTTC	CASSSSTGGETQYF
NA	TRBV6-1	NA	TRBJ1-2	TGTGCCAGCAGTGAACAATACAGGGTACATGGCTACACCTTC	CASSEQYRVHGYTF
TRBD1	TRBV4-3	many	TRBJ1-6	TGCGCCAGCAGCCAAGAAACAGGGGGCAACTTTAATTCACCCCTCCACTTT	CASSQETGGNFNSPLHF
NA	TRBV12-3/TRBV12-4	many	TRBJ2-2	TGTGCCAGCGGTTTAGCAATTGGCGCCGGGGAGCTGTTTTTT	CASGLAIGAGELFF
NA	TRBV28	many	TRBJ1-2	TGTGCCAGCAGTTTGAGCCTAAACTATGGCTACACCTTC	CASSLSLNYGYTF
NA	TRBV10-2	NA	TRBJ1-2	TGCGCCAGCGCCCCAGGGCCGTACTATGGCTACACCTTC	CASAPGPYYGYTF
NA	TRBV12-3/TRBV12-4	NA	TRBJ1-2	TGTGCCAGCAGCCGCCCGGGCCCTGCTCATGGCTACACCTTC	CASSRPGPAHGYTF
TRBD1	TRBV28	NA	TRBJ1-1	TGTGCCAGCAGGAAGACAGGGGGCTTGAACACTGAAGCTTTCTTT	CASRKTGGLNTEAFF